Included here is one T cell receptor (beta chain) sequence, with context. The antigen remains undetermined. cDNA reverse transcribed from extracted RNA served as the sequencing template. The method was immunoSEQ multiplex PCR; TCRdb's version includes in-frame clones alone and lacks a portion of them. The data show 210,000 or so clones, 66% seen once. This entry is derived from a study of CD8+ T cells in alopecia areata. Study-wide background: For the treated group, dosing was oral tofacitinib at 5 to 10 mg twice daily. Broader study findings: While tofacitinib was given, many expanded lesional clones persisted in scalp and blood.

This CDR3 region has 15 residues. V shed 3 bases and J 3 bases; nucleotides not matched to a gene: 8. Germline CDR1 is SGHNT and CDR2 is YYREEE (reference sequence). Sample treatment: oral pan-JAK inhibitor, 5-10 mg twice daily. V and J are TRBV5-4 and TRBJ1-1; 7 bases align to TRBD1. This TCR was recovered from a human donor with alopecia areata. This specimen consisted of CD4+ T cells sorted from blood, obtained between weeks 43 and 45, from a patient treated with tofacitinib. CDR3 DNA sequence: TGTGCCAGCAGCTCAGCCTCCAGGGGGGACACTGAAGCTTTCTTT. It translates to CASSSASRGDTEAFF.